This entry lists 30 T cell receptor beta chains sequenced from one sample in a study of T cells in women clearing cervical HPV infection. Generated by immunoSEQ multiplex PCR, the TCRdb table keeps only in-frame clones and is missing some. The sample table includes about 40,000 clones. Specimen: blood buffy coat. These receptors all come from a woman aged 18-70 years with a cervical HPV16 infection that either progressed to CIN3+ or cleared (not recorded which).

The sequenced part of the CDR3 DNA is TGTGCCAGCAGCTCTCCCTTGCAGGGCCTATTCACAGATACG. Translating gives CASSSPLQGLFTDT. Given in full, the CDR3 is CASSSPLQGLFTDTQYF. The V and J genes are TRBV13 and TRBJ2-3, with D possibly TRBD1 on 5 matching bases. The sequenced fragment ends 3 residues before the CDR3 boundary, so the rest is inferred from the germline J gene. The germline V and J ends were trimmed by 4 bases and 2 bases, with 19 bases remaining between them. This CDR3 is 17 amino acids long. Germline V gives CDR1 PRHDT, CDR2 FYEKMQ (reference sequence).

A word on this clone: The missing CDR3 end, 3 residues past where the read stops, is filled in from the germline J gene. V gene TRBV19 combines with J gene TRBJ2-3; D possibly corresponds to TRBD2 (5 bases). The CDR3 is 15 amino acids. Per germline, CDR1 LNHDA and CDR2 SQIVND (reference sequence). Trimming stripped 6 bases from V and 2 bases from J, with 15 bases between. CDR3 protein: CASRSRGGPTDTQYF. Incomplete CDR3 DNA: TGTGCCAGTAGGAGTCGCGGAGGCCCCACAGATACG.

On this clone itself: The missing CDR3 end, 3 residues past where the read stops, is filled in from the germline J gene. The rearrangement links TRBV5-1 to TRBJ2-5, with 8 bases lining up with TRBD1. The CDR3 is made up of 16 amino acids. Germline lookup yields CDR1 SGHRS and CDR2 YFSETQ. The ends lost 1 base at V and 3 bases at J; junction bases unmatched: 8. The sequenced CDR3 bases are TGCGCCAGCAGCTTGAACGGACAGGGTAAGGAAGAGACC. Protein sequence: CASSLNGQGKEET. The whole CDR3 sequence is CASSLNGQGKEETQYF.

About this clone itself: The read stops 3 residues short of the end of the CDR3; the missing end is completed from the germline J gene. The chain joins TRBV7-3 to TRBJ2-3, with TRBD1 identical over 7 bases. Germline V CDR1 and CDR2: SGHTA, FQGTGA. This CDR3 is built from 13 residues. This CDR3 reads CASSFDRARAQYF. The DNA read from the CDR3 is TGTGCCAGCAGCTTCGACAGGGCCCGGGCG.

As concerns this clone: Read sequence stops 3 residues before the CDR3 end, and the germline J gene provides the missing end. The chain carries TRBV11-2 and TRBJ1-4; no definite D call. Trimming pared 2 bases from V and 8 bases from J, leaving 9 bases between. The V gene's germline CDR1 is SGHAT and CDR2 FQNNGV. This CDR3 region has 13 residues. The part of the CDR3 DNA that was read is TGTGCCAGCAGCTTACCGAGCGGAGAAAAA. Translation: CASSLPSGEK. The complete CDR3 reads CASSLPSGEKLFF.

Remarks on this clone: The sequence runs out 3 residues before the end of the CDR3; the remainder is reconstructed from the germline J gene. V is TRBV20-1 and J is TRBJ2-5; the D gene is possibly TRBD2 (5 bases). Trimming removed 0 bases from V and 2 bases from J, with 13 bases in between. The CDR3 covers 15 residues. Germline V gene data show CDR1 as DFQATT and CDR2 as SNEGSKA (reference sequence). The chain's CDR3 is CSARDLASLQETQYF. The CDR3 DNA, read in part, is TGCAGTGCTAGAGATCTGGCTAGCCTACAAGAGACC.

The CDR3 region is CSARESLASGYTDTQYF. CDR3 DNA, as far as it was read: TGCAGTGCTAGAGAGAGTCTGGCTAGCGGGTACACAGATACG. V gene TRBV20-1 combines with J gene TRBJ2-3; TRBD2 aligns across 8 bases. The CDR3 is cut off 3 residues early in the read; its end comes from the germline J gene. Trimming removed 0 bases from V and 2 bases from J; junction bases left unmatched: 10. CDR3 length: 17 residues. Germline V gives CDR1 DFQATT, CDR2 SNEGSKA (reference sequence).

Concerning this clone itself: The read comes to an end 3 residues before the CDR3 does, leaving the germline J gene to fill in the end. This rearrangement joins TRBV5-8 to TRBJ1-2; a possible D gene is TRBD1 (6 bases). Germline CDR1 reads SGHTS; CDR2 reads YDEGEE. CDR3 length equals 11 residues. The covered CDR3 bases are TGTGCCAGCAGACAGGGACCCGGC. Translated: CASRQGPG. The whole CDR3 protein reads CASRQGPGYTF.

Of note for this clone: Read data end 3 residues before the CDR3 end; the end is taken from the germline J gene. This chain links TRBV5-1 with TRBJ1-4, with 11 bases lining up with TRBD1. In germline, CDR1 is SGHRS, CDR2 YFSETQ. The CDR3 loop spans 16 amino acids. V shed 6 bases and J 2 bases; nucleotides not matched to a gene: 6. This chain's CDR3 is CASNTGTGGTNEKLFF. The DNA read from the CDR3 is TGCGCCAGCAACACCGGGACAGGGGGGACTAATGAAAAA.

A note on this clone: The DNA ends 3 residues before the CDR3 does, and the rest of the CDR3 is filled in from the germline J gene. The chain carries TRBV12-3 or TRBV12-4 and TRBJ2-5, with 8 bases lining up with TRBD1. J lost 4 bases, V lost 1 base, and 5 bases had no gene match. The CDR3 covers 15 residues. This CDR3 is CASSLVAGGAETQYF. CDR3 DNA, as far as it was read: TGTGCCAGCAGTTTAGTAGCAGGGGGCGCAGAGACC.

On this clone itself: Sequencing ends 3 residues short of the CDR3 end; the germline J gene provides the rest. The V and J genes are TRBV20-1 and TRBJ2-5; the D gene is possibly TRBD1 (5 bases). Germline CDR1 and CDR2: DFQATT and SNEGSKA (reference sequence). The CDR3 has 13 amino acids. V was cut by 3 bases and J by 5 bases, with 13 bases left in between. Partial CDR3 DNA: TGCAGTGCTAGTGTTCAGGGTCAGGAGACC. The encoded protein is CSASVQGQET. The whole CDR3 region reads CSASVQGQETQYF.

As regards this clone: The read halts 3 residues ahead of the CDR3 end, with the missing end drawn from the germline J gene. The chain employs TRBV4-1 and TRBJ1-1, with 7 bases fitting TRBD1. Germline CDR1 and CDR2: MGHRA and YSYEKL. J gave up 4 bases and V 1 base, and 6 bases lay outside the gene matches. The CDR3 is 15 amino acids. The covered CDR3 bases are TGCGCCAGCAGCCAAGGACAGGGACCGTTCACTGAA. It codes for CASSQGQGPFTE. The full CDR3 protein is CASSQGQGPFTEAFF.

In regard to this clone: The read gets to within 3 residues of the CDR3 end, and the germline J gene fills in the rest. The chain combines TRBV2 with TRBJ1-4; no firm D call. With 6 bases removed from V and 8 bases from J, the gap between germline ends came to 16 bases. The CDR3 totals 14 residues. Germline lookup yields CDR1 SNHLY and CDR2 FYNNEI. The CDR3 here is CASSPEFPGEKLFF. The CDR3 DNA, read in part, is TGTGCCAGCAGCCCAGAATTCCCTGGCGAAAAA.

For this clone: The read halts 3 residues ahead of the CDR3 end, with the missing end drawn from the germline J gene. The V and J genes are TRBV30 and TRBJ2-7, with 10 bases lining up with TRBD2. The CDR3 is 13 residues long. The V segment lost 4 bases and the J segment 4 bases; nucleotides outside the gene matches: 4. CDR1 is GTSNPN and CDR2 is SVGIG in the germline V gene (reference sequence). The sequenced CDR3 bases are TGTGCCTGGATGGGACTAGCGTGTTACGAG. It translates to CAWMGLACYE. The entire CDR3 reads CAWMGLACYEQYF.

A remark on this clone: The sequence runs out 3 residues before the end of the CDR3; the remainder is reconstructed from the germline J gene. The chain carries TRBV5-1 and TRBJ2-7, with 10 bases that match TRBD1. The CDR3 loop spans 14 amino acids. Germline trimming cut 5 bases from V and 2 bases from J; bases unmatched to any gene: 4. From germline, CDR1 is SGHRS and CDR2 YFSETQ. Partial CDR3 DNA: TGCGCCAGCAGTTCCGGGACAGGGGCCTACGAG. The encoded protein is CASSSGTGAYE. The full CDR3 protein is CASSSGTGAYEQYF.

Concerning this clone itself: The read halts 3 residues ahead of the CDR3 end, with the missing end drawn from the germline J gene. The chain carries TRBV20-1 and TRBJ2-3; no definite D call. Between the trimmed V and J ends, which lost 5 bases and 2 bases, there was a span of 14 bases. Germline V CDR1 and CDR2: DFQATT, SNEGSKA (reference sequence). This CDR3 spans 14 amino acids. The CDR3 here is CSARYQVHTDTQYF. CDR3 bases read: TGCAGTGCTCGGTATCAGGTGCACACAGATACG.

As regards this clone: The missing CDR3 end, 3 residues past where the read stops, is filled in from the germline J gene. The J gene is TRBJ2-3, the V gene TRBV2; 9 bases match TRBD2. Trimming at V came to 7 bases and at J to 4 bases, leaving 6 bases not matched to a gene. This CDR3 has 14 amino acids. The V gene's germline CDR1 is SNHLY and CDR2 FYNNEI. This CDR3 is CASKVAGVADTQYF. The CDR3 bases that were read are TGTGCCAGCAAGGTAGCGGGAGTGGCAGATACG.

As to this clone: The observed sequence ends 3 residues before the CDR3 terminus, with the missing tail filled in from the germline J gene. The chain couples TRBV29-1 to TRBJ2-5; 7 nucleotides line up with TRBD1. Germline lookup yields CDR1 SQVTM and CDR2 ANQGSEA. The trim removed 7 bases at V and 4 bases at J, leaving 9 bases unmatched. This CDR3 is 13 amino acids long. The CDR3 bases that were read are TGCAGCGCGGGAACAGGGGTTCTAGAGACC. It yields the protein CSAGTGVLET. The entire CDR3 protein reads CSAGTGVLETQYF.

Note on this clone: The read finishes 3 residues shy of the CDR3 end, and the germline J gene is used to complete it. The chain employs TRBV28 and TRBJ1-5; TRBD1 aligns across 11 bases. CDR1 and CDR2 (germline): MDHEN, SYDVKM. Trimming took 3 bases from V and 6 from J; bases not matched to a gene: 1. There are 14 residues in the CDR3. The CDR3 protein is CASSLGTGGQPQHF. The sequenced part of the CDR3 DNA is TGTGCCAGCAGTTTGGGGACAGGGGGTCAGCCC.

Worth noting for this clone: The CDR3 goes on 3 residues after the read ends, and that part is filled in from the germline J gene. The rearrangement joins TRBV19 to TRBJ2-1; no reliable D call. CDR1 and CDR2 (germline): LNHDA, SQIVND (reference sequence). This CDR3 is built from 15 residues. The V end was cut by 2 bases, the J end by 1 base, with 9 bases between. The sequenced part of the CDR3 DNA is TGTGCCAGTAGTATATCGGGTCAATCCTACAATGAG. Its protein is CASSISGQSYNE. The CDR3 in full is CASSISGQSYNEQFF.

Comments on this clone: The read ends 3 residues early relative to the CDR3; the germline J gene fills the gap. The chain couples TRBV2 to TRBJ1-1; 7 bases are a match to TRBD1. CDR1 SNHLY and CDR2 FYNNEI come from the germline V gene. The CDR3 contains 14 residues. V lost 6 bases to trimming and J lost 4 bases; unmatched junction nucleotides: 8. CDR3: CASRSPYRGTEAFF. The sequenced CDR3 bases are TGTGCCAGCAGGAGCCCCTACAGGGGCACTGAA. The whole variable domain, filled in from reference TRBV2 and TRBJ1-1, reads EPEVTQTPSHQVTQMGQEVILRCVPISNHLYFYWYRQILGQKVEFLVSFYNNEISEKSEIFDDQFSVERPDGSNFTLKIRSTKLEDSAMYFCASRSPYRGTEAFFGQGTRLTVV.

Remarks on this clone: The read terminates 3 residues ahead of where the CDR3 ends, so the germline J gene completes it. This sequence joins TRBV11-2 and TRBJ1-1, with D possibly TRBD1 on 5 matching bases. CDR3 length equals 13 residues. Germline assignment: CDR1 SGHAT and CDR2 FQNNGV. The V end lost 3 bases, the J end lost 1 base, and 6 bases lay between the germline ends. Incomplete CDR3 DNA: TGTGCCAGCAGCTTGGGGGGGAACACTGAA. Its protein product is CASSLGGNTE. The full-length CDR3 reads as CASSLGGNTEAFF.

Of note for this clone: The read halts 3 residues ahead of the CDR3 end, with the missing end drawn from the germline J gene. The chain carries TRBV3-1 (or the pseudogene TRBV3-2) and TRBJ2-2; D is undetermined. The CDR3 has 14 residues. CDR1 LGHDT and CDR2 YNNKEL come from the germline V gene (reference sequence). Trimming removed 4 bases at V and 4 bases at J, with 10 bases between. CDR3 DNA, as far as it was read: TGTGCCAGCAGCCTACGAGAGGTCACCGGGGAG. Its protein is CASSLREVTGE. The full CDR3 reads CASSLREVTGELFF.

Concerning this clone itself: Read coverage stops 3 residues before the CDR3 terminus; the germline J gene supplies the remainder. The V call is TRBV11-2, the J call TRBJ2-7; TRBD1 is a possible D gene (5 bases). V was trimmed by 1 base and J by 4 bases, leaving 11 bases between them. Germline V gives CDR1 SGHAT, CDR2 FQNNGV. The CDR3 totals 14 residues. The part of the CDR3 DNA that was read is TGTGCCAGCAGCTTAGTTGAGACAGTATACGAG. It specifies CASSLVETVYE. The whole CDR3 sequence reads CASSLVETVYEQYF. The full variable domain, rest sourced from reference TRBV11-2 and TRBJ2-7, is EAGVAQSPRYKIIEKRQSVAFWCNPISGHATLYWYQQILGQGPKLLIQFQNNGVVDDSQLPKDRFSAERLKGVDSTLKIQPAKLEDSAVYLCASSLVETVYEQYFGPGTRLTVT.

With respect to this clone: The read ends 3 residues shy of where the CDR3 ends; the end is completed using the germline J gene. The genes are TRBV29-1 and TRBJ2-7; 7 positions agree with TRBD1. This CDR3 has 14 amino acids. From germline, CDR1 is SQVTM and CDR2 ANQGSEA. With 4 bases clipped from V and 6 bases from J, the junction kept 12 bases outside the gene matches. The chain's CDR3 is CSVAPDRVYGEQYF. The sequenced CDR3 bases are TGCAGCGTTGCCCCCGACAGGGTGTACGGCGAG.

Of note for this clone: The missing CDR3 end, 3 residues past where the read stops, is filled in from the germline J gene. This chain uses TRBV20-1 with TRBJ2-4; 7 nucleotides align to TRBD2. V shed 1 base, J shed 4 bases, and the junction held 10 bases outside the gene matches. This CDR3 comprises 16 residues. CDR1 and CDR2 from the germline V gene are DFQATT and SNEGSKA (reference sequence). The covered CDR3 bases are TGCAGTGCTAGAGTGGTGGGGGGGGGTAAGAAAAACATT. It translates to CSARVVGGGKKNI. The entire CDR3 protein is CSARVVGGGKKNIQYF.

To note about this clone: The read halts 3 residues ahead of the CDR3 end, with the missing end drawn from the germline J gene. This chain joins TRBV12-3 or TRBV12-4 and TRBJ2-5; 7 positions agree with TRBD1. Trimming at V came to 3 bases and at J to 4 bases, leaving 2 bases not matched to a gene. The CDR3 contains 13 residues. CDR3 loop: CASSLRGPETQYF. The sequenced part of the CDR3 DNA is TGTGCCAGCAGTTTGAGGGGGCCAGAGACC.

CDR3 residues: CSARRSPNTEAFF. The covered CDR3 bases are TGCAGTGCCCGCAGAAGTCCGAACACTGAA. This chain uses TRBV20-1 with TRBJ1-1; D is uncertain. The read finishes 3 residues shy of the CDR3 end, and the germline J gene is used to complete it. Germline lookup yields CDR1 DFQATT and CDR2 SNEGSKA (reference sequence). This CDR3 is built from 13 residues. The V end lost 6 bases, the J end lost 1 base, and 12 bases lay between the germline ends.

With regard to this clone: The DNA ends 3 residues before the CDR3 does, and the rest of the CDR3 is filled in from the germline J gene. The V gene is TRBV20-1, the J gene TRBJ2-1; tentatively, D is TRBD2 (6 bases). Germline values: CDR1 DFQATT, CDR2 SNEGSKA (reference sequence). Trimming stripped 6 bases from V and 4 bases from J, with 31 bases between. This CDR3 has 19 amino acids. CDR3 bases read: TGCAGTGCCTCCGGTGTGATAGCGGTGTGGGTTGGGGGGTACAATGAG. Translated, it gives CSASGVIAVWVGGYNE. The entire CDR3 protein is CSASGVIAVWVGGYNEQFF.

A note on this clone: From the germline J gene comes the end of the CDR3, since the read stops 3 residues before it. This sequence joins TRBV19 and TRBJ2-1; 11 nucleotides align to TRBD1. The CDR3 loop spans 15 amino acids. Germline V gene sequence: CDR1 LNHDA, CDR2 SQIVND (reference sequence). The trim removed 4 bases at V and 3 bases at J, leaving 2 bases unmatched. The covered CDR3 bases are TGTGCCAGTAGTACGGACAGGGGGCACTACAATGAG. It yields the protein CASSTDRGHYNE. The full CDR3 protein reads CASSTDRGHYNEQFF. The full variable domain, rest sourced from reference TRBV19 and TRBJ2-1, is DGGITQSPKYLFRKEGQNVTLSCEQNLNHDAMYWYRQDPGQGLRLIYYSQIVNDFQKGDIAEGYSVSREKKESFPLTVTSAQKNPTAFYLCASSTDRGHYNEQFFGPGTRLTVL.